Shown below are 28 T cell receptor beta chains from a single sample sequenced in a study of a mutant IDH1 vaccine in newly diagnosed glioma. Time point here: week 5, during vaccination. A 20-mer mutant IDH1 peptide at 300 ug was injected subcutaneously with topical imiquimod. The method was immunoSEQ multiplex PCR; TCRdb's version includes in-frame clones alone and lacks a portion of them. The sample has some 60,000 clones; just under 90% are singletons. These receptors lack a known antigen. The source was PBMCs, collected from a glioma patient whose treatment included an IDH1 peptide vaccine. The origin of the receptors is a middle-aged woman with glioma.

The rearrangement joins TRBV7-9 to TRBJ1-2; D unclear. Germline V lookup: CDR1 SEHNR, CDR2 FQNEAQ (reference sequence). This CDR3 region has 13 residues. The V and J ends lost 6 bases and 2 bases respectively, with 10 bases between them. DNA of the CDR3: TGTGCCAGCAGACATAACAGCAACTATGGCTACACCTTC. Protein sequence: CASRHNSNYGYTF.

The chain carries TRBV19 and TRBJ1-5; D gene unclear. This CDR3 comprises 12 residues. V was trimmed by 6 bases and J by 7 bases, leaving 10 bases between them. In germline, CDR1 is LNHDA, CDR2 SQIVND (reference sequence). The CDR3 DNA reads TGTGCCAGTAGCGAAATTGGGCAGCCCCAGCATTTT. Encoded protein: CASSEIGQPQHF.

This clone was detected only once. This chain connects TRBV6-5 to TRBJ1-4; D gene unclear. V lost 6 bases to trimming and J lost 10 bases, with 18 bases between them. This CDR3 comprises 14 residues. CDR1 MNHEY and CDR2 SVGAGI come from the germline V gene. CDR3 sequence reads: CASSPRHPPGKLFF. The DNA of the CDR3 is TGTGCCAGCAGCCCCCGACACCCGCCCGGAAAACTGTTTTTT.

This chain links TRBV15 with TRBJ2-3; maybe TRBD2 (6 bases). V lost 2 bases and J 1 base, leaving 13 bases between the germline ends. The V gene's germline CDR1 is LNHNV and CDR2 YYDKDF (reference sequence). CDR3 length: 16 amino acids. CDR3 in DNA: TGTGCCACCAGCAGAACGGGGGAGTTTGGCACAGATACGCAGTATTTT. It encodes CATSRTGEFGTDTQYF.

CDR3 in DNA: TGCGCCAGCAGCTTGGCAGGGGATAGCAATCAGCCCCAGCATTTT. It encodes CASSLAGDSNQPQHF. The rearrangement uses TRBV5-1 and TRBJ1-5, with D possibly TRBD1 on 6 matching bases. The CDR3 consists of 15 residues. Germline values: CDR1 SGHRS, CDR2 YFSETQ. The V end was cut by 0 bases, the J end by 0 bases, with 7 bases between.

V and J are TRBV6-1 and TRBJ2-5; D not certain. CDR3 size: 14 residues. CDR1 MNHNS and CDR2 SASEGT come from the germline V gene. Deletions cut 10 bases from V and 1 base from J, with 16 bases between. The CDR3 spells CATQLLIPQETQYF. The CDR3 coding sequence is TGTGCCACCCAATTACTGATCCCCCAAGAGACCCAGTACTTC.

The V gene is TRBV4-1, the J gene TRBJ2-1, with 9 positions matching TRBD2. The CDR3 contains 15 residues. In germline, CDR1 is MGHRA, CDR2 YSYEKL. V shed 0 bases, J shed 10 bases, and the junction held 7 bases outside the gene matches. CDR3 protein: CASSQDPAGGNEQFF. The DNA for the CDR3 is TGCGCCAGCAGCCAAGATCCAGCGGGAGGAAACGAGCAGTTCTTC.

J is TRBJ1-4 and V is TRBV9, with a weak D call TRBD1 (5 bases). The germline CDR1 and CDR2 sequences are SGDLS and YYNGEE. There are 12 residues in the CDR3. Between the trimmed V and J ends, which lost 3 bases and 6 bases, there was a span of 6 bases. This CDR3 reads CASSGGDEKLFF. For the CDR3, the DNA is TGTGCCAGCAGCGGGGGGGATGAAAAACTGTTTTTT.

The chain recombines TRBV4-1 with TRBJ2-1; D is perhaps TRBD2 (6 bases). The CDR3 has 14 amino acids. The germline CDR1 and CDR2 sequences are MGHRA and YSYEKL. Trimming removed 4 bases at V and 8 bases at J, with 15 bases between. The CDR3 reads CASSPPTRGYEQFF. The CDR3, as DNA: TGCGCCAGCAGCCCCCCTACACGGGGGTATGAGCAGTTCTTC.

The chain couples TRBV25-1 to TRBJ2-1, with a possible D match to TRBD2 (6 bases). The ends were cut back, 1 base at V and 3 bases at J, with 16 bases in the middle. The germline V gene has CDR1 MGHDK and CDR2 SYGVNS. The CDR3 runs 17 residues. CDR3 in DNA: TGTGCCAGCAGTGAATTGATGCCGGGACTCCACTACAATGAGCAGTTCTTC. Translated: CASSELMPGLHYNEQFF. Full variable domain (remainder filled in from reference TRBV25-1 and TRBJ2-1): EADIYQTPRYLVIGTGKKITLECSQTMGHDKMYWYQQDPGMELHLIHYSYGVNSTEKGDLSSESTVSRIRTEHFPLTLESARPSHTSQYLCASSELMPGLHYNEQFFGPGTRLTVL.

This clone has a handful of counts. The chain couples TRBV28 to TRBJ2-2; 7 positions agree with TRBD2. The germline V gene encodes CDR1 MDHEN and CDR2 SYDVKM. The V segment lost 3 bases and the J segment 3 bases; nucleotides outside the gene matches: 4. This CDR3 is 15 amino acids long. In DNA, the CDR3 is TGTGCCAGCAGTTTCGGCGGGGGAGACACCGGGGAGCTGTTTTTT. Protein: CASSFGGGDTGELFF. The full variable domain, rest sourced from reference TRBV28 and TRBJ2-2, is DVKVTQSSRYLVKRTGEKVFLECVQDMDHENMFWYRQDPGLGLRLIYFSYDVKMKEKGDIPEGYSVSREKKERFSLILESASTNQTSMYLCASSFGGGDTGELFFGEGSRLTVL.

The chain recombines TRBV4-2 with TRBJ2-5; perhaps TRBD1 as D (5 bases). Trimming removed 1 base from V and 6 bases from J, with 18 bases in between. The CDR3 extends over 16 amino acids. CDR1 is LGHNA and CDR2 is YNFKEQ in the germline V gene. The CDR3 coding sequence is TGTGCCAGCAGCCAAGTCCAACAGGTTGGGGCCCAGACCCAGTACTTC. Translated, it gives CASSQVQQVGAQTQYF.

CDR3 sequence: CASSLPPGYGYTF. CDR3 bases: TGTGCCAGCAGCTTACCCCCAGGGTATGGCTACACCTTC. V gene TRBV7-2 combines with J gene TRBJ1-2; weak D call: TRBD1 (5 bases). The CDR3 covers 13 residues. Looked up from germline, CDR1 is SGHTA and CDR2 is FQGNSA. V lost 2 bases, J lost 5 bases, and 9 bases lay in between.

The chain carries TRBV4-1 and TRBJ2-7; D perhaps matches TRBD1 (6 bases). CDR3 length: 14 residues. Trimming shortened V by 3 bases and J by 8 bases, and 17 bases separated the two germline ends. CDR1 is MGHRA and CDR2 is YSYEKL in the germline V gene. The CDR3 region has the DNA TGCGCCAGCAGCCATACTACAGGGTGGTACAAGCAGTACTTC. The encoded protein is CASSHTTGWYKQYF.

The CDR3 DNA follows: TGCGCCAGCAGCCGCCTCGGACTAGCGGGGGGGCAAGATACGCAGTATTTT. Its protein is CASSRLGLAGGQDTQYF. The chain employs TRBV5-1 and TRBJ2-3; TRBD2 matches 15 bases. CDR1 and CDR2 from the germline V gene are SGHRS and YFSETQ. V was clipped by 4 bases and J by 5 bases; unmatched bases: 8. The CDR3 runs 17 residues.

V gene TRBV11-2 combines with J gene TRBJ2-7; D perhaps matches TRBD1 (6 bases). Trimming stripped 3 bases from V and 3 bases from J, with 12 bases between. Germline V gene sequence: CDR1 SGHAT, CDR2 FQNNGV. CDR3 length: 14 residues. CDR3 DNA: TGTGCCAGCAGCTTGGAACAGGGTTACTACGAGCAGTACTTC. Its translation: CASSLEQGYYEQYF.

The chain has TRBV4-1 and TRBJ1-4; 8 bases line up with TRBD1. The V segment lost 2 bases and the J segment 8 bases; nucleotides outside the gene matches: 4. Germline CDR1 is MGHRA and CDR2 is YSYEKL. The CDR3 has 14 amino acids. The CDR3: CASSQSTGDEKLFF. The CDR3 nucleotides read TGCGCCAGCAGCCAATCGACAGGGGACGAAAAACTGTTTTTT.

The chain has TRBV19 and TRBJ1-4; D not resolved. Germline V gene sequence: CDR1 LNHDA, CDR2 SQIVND (reference sequence). V gave up 5 bases and J gave up 0 bases, with 10 bases separating them. CDR3 length: 15 residues. The DNA of the CDR3 is TGTGCCAGTAGTGTAACAAGCGCAACTAATGAAAAACTGTTTTTT. Its protein is CASSVTSATNEKLFF.

The chain employs TRBV4-3 and TRBJ2-2; 16 nucleotides align to TRBD2. Germline CDR1 is LGHNA and CDR2 is YSLEER. Trimming at V came to 1 base and at J to 2 bases, leaving 4 bases not matched to a gene. The CDR3 contains 19 residues. The CDR3 sequence: CASSQVGLAGGHNTGELFF. The CDR3 DNA reads as TGCGCCAGCAGCCAAGTGGGACTAGCGGGGGGGCATAACACCGGGGAGCTGTTTTTT.

The chain couples TRBV27 to TRBJ1-5, with TRBD1 as a possible D gene (6 bases). V shed 6 bases and J shed 3 bases, with 18 bases lying between them. Germline lookup yields CDR1 MNHEY and CDR2 SMNVEV (reference sequence). This CDR3 has 16 residues. CDR3 loop: CASSPRGTGHNQPQHF. CDR3 DNA: TGTGCCAGCAGCCCCCGCGGCACAGGGCACAATCAGCCCCAGCATTTT.

The V and J genes are TRBV21-1 and TRBJ2-3; TRBD2 was called by the table and not checked on the DNA. TRBV21-1 is given as a pseudogene. The CDR3 covers 17 residues. This chain's CDR3 is CASRHKGGRQSTDTQYF. CDR3 sequence (DNA): TGTGCCAGCAGGCACAAGGGGGGGAGACAAAGCACAGATACGCAGTATTTT.

This clone has just one count. For the CDR3, the DNA is TGTGCCTGGAGTGGAGGGGCGCGTGGCACTGAAGCTTTCTTT. Translated, it gives CAWSGGARGTEAFF. V is TRBV30 and J is TRBJ1-1; tentatively, D is TRBD1 (5 bases). Germline CDR1 and CDR2: GTSNPN and SVGIG (reference sequence). V was clipped by 1 base and J by 4 bases, with 13 bases between them. This CDR3 region has 14 residues.

The chain links TRBV4-3 to TRBJ1-1; 9 nucleotides agree with TRBD1. With 1 base clipped from V and 5 bases from J, the junction kept 11 bases outside the gene matches. The CDR3 runs to 17 residues. Germline-derived CDR1 and CDR2 are LGHNA and YSLEER. CDR3 region: CASSQVVTGTGRTEAFF. In DNA, the CDR3 is TGCGCCAGCAGCCAAGTAGTGACCGGGACAGGGCGAACTGAAGCTTTCTTT.

The J gene is TRBJ2-7, the V gene TRBV2; no firm D call. This CDR3 is built from 11 residues. Germline CDR1 is SNHLY and CDR2 is FYNNEI. V was shortened by 4 bases and J by 4 bases, with 5 bases between the two germline ends. The CDR3 loop reads CASSGLYEQYF. CDR3 DNA sequence: TGTGCCAGCAGTGGACTGTACGAGCAGTACTTC.

The chain carries TRBV6-5 and TRBJ2-5, with D perhaps matching TRBD2 (6 bases). The germline V and J ends were trimmed by 4 bases and 1 base, with 13 bases remaining between them. The CDR3 is 15 amino acids. Germline CDR1 reads MNHEY; CDR2 reads SVGAGI. The CDR3: CASSSPHSGQETQYF. The CDR3 DNA follows: TGTGCCAGCAGTTCCCCTCATAGCGGCCAAGAGACCCAGTACTTC.

The gene calls are TRBV27 and TRBJ2-1; D call uncertain. The CDR3 loop spans 14 amino acids. V was clipped by 2 bases and J by 2 bases, with 7 bases between them. CDR1 and CDR2 (germline): MNHEY, SMNVEV (reference sequence). As DNA, the CDR3 is TGTGCCAGCAGTTTAGGGGTCCCCTACAATGAGCAGTTCTTC. Translation gives CASSLGVPYNEQFF.

In its sample, this clone was seen a few times. The chain carries TRBV29-1 and TRBJ1-1; D may be TRBD1 (5 bases). Germline V gene data show CDR1 as SQVTM and CDR2 as ANQGSEA. Trimming took 4 bases from V and 0 from J, leaving 9 bases between them. The CDR3 runs to 13 residues. CDR3 protein: CSVGEGMNTEAFF. In nucleotides, the CDR3 is TGCAGCGTTGGAGAGGGGATGAACACTGAAGCTTTCTTT.

The chain employs TRBV19 and TRBJ2-1, with 10 nucleotides matching TRBD1. The CDR3 extends over 16 amino acids. The V segment lost 5 bases and the J segment 2 bases; nucleotides outside the gene matches: 6. Germline loops: CDR1 LNHDA, CDR2 SQIVND (reference sequence). The CDR3 protein is CASSPETGGTYNEQFF. As DNA, the CDR3 is TGTGCCAGTAGTCCGGAGACAGGGGGCACCTACAATGAGCAGTTCTTC.